This TCR beta chain comes out of a study of T-cell memory formation after mild COVID-19. The overall study: The study found TCR clusters largely donor specific. Overall study findings and caveats: CD4+ bias marked clones expanding day 15 to 37, unlike balanced contracting clones. Among contracting clones, CD4+ were mainly CM/EM and CD8+ enriched in EMRA.

As regards this clonotype: Its specificity is not known.

The CDR3 is 17 amino acids. Germline V gene sequence: CDR1 DFQATT, CDR2 SNEGSKA (reference sequence). V was clipped by 3 bases and J by 7 bases; unmatched bases: 21. TCR alpha and TCR beta cDNA libraries carrying sample barcodes and UMIs came from 5'RACE with constant-segment primers. TCRdb ran MiXCR on the 5' RACE reads and lists one entry per CDR3 protein. The table records a few hundred thousand distinct CDR3 sequences, 24% of them present only once. Material for sequencing was PBMCs or a T cell subset sorted from them (not recorded which). The sequence derives from an adult woman who had mild COVID-19 (a few samples of this study predate the infection). Cell type and time point are not known. V and J are TRBV20-1 and TRBJ2-7; 7 bases line up with TRBD1. The CDR3 is CSARGYMTGSAGEEQYF. The CDR3 DNA follows: TGCAGTGCTAGGGGGTATATGACAGGGTCGGCCGGGGAGGAGCAGTACTTC.